What follows describes a single T cell receptor (beta chain). Its cognate antigen has yet to be identified. Possible read error: a much larger clone is one base away. Other DNA sequences in the sample encode the same CDR3. The sample originates from a study of PD-1 blockade in classical Hodgkin lymphoma (dated by TCRdb to between 2020 and 2021). Some background on the complete study: Nivolumab dosing was 3 mg/kg intravenously every 2 weeks, continuing until either disease progression or unacceptable toxicity. The study used TCR beta sequencing and CyTOF to define a peripheral blood immune signature of response to PD-1 blockade in classical Hodgkin lymphoma. The research as a whole found: Newly diagnosed patients were reported to have lower baseline TCR diversity than healthy donors, and relapsed/refractory patients were reported to have lower baseline TCR diversity still. The study was restricted to a single clinical trial cohort, and the causes of repertoire differences, possibly disease activity or prior therapy, were left undefined. Lower diversity was observed in patients in whom nivolumab was started less than 1 year after ASCT, and these patients were excluded from later analyses so that confounding by immune reconstitution would be avoided. By C4D1, a significant rise was seen in CD4+ TCR diversity but not in CD8+ TCR diversity (p=0.0027 vs p=0.16), and the rise was most apparent among complete responders (p=0.02). Baseline diversity similar to that of newly diagnosed patients was observed in trial patients achieving complete response, whereas significantly lower diversity was observed in partial responders and progressors.

There are 20 amino acids in the CDR3, from cysteine to phenylalanine inclusive. The kept DNA is CDR3 alone, 60 bases in frame from the first base. Sequences MGHRA (CDR1) and YSYEKL (CDR2) are obtained from the germline V gene. The time point label for this specimen denotes: cycle 2 day 1 (C2D1) of nivolumab. Relapse after autologous stem cell transplantation had occurred in all trial patients, and cohorts A, B and C were distinguished by prior brentuximab vedotin exposure. The trial cohort was composed of about 60 patients with relapsed/refractory classical Hodgkin lymphoma, for whom complete response, partial response or progressive disease was recorded as best overall response. Single-agent nivolumab was administered to trial patients in the multi-cohort phase II CheckMate 205 trial. An independent review committee assessed best overall response by applying the 2007 International Working Group response criteria. PBMCs from the trial were collected at three points: immediately before nivolumab initiation (C1D1), and during therapy at cycle 2 day 1 and cycle 4 day 1. Peripheral blood was collected in 8 mL Vacutainer Cell Preparation Tubes, from which PBMCs were isolated by centrifugation and then cryopreserved.

Genomic DNA was isolated using the Qiagen DNeasy kit from unsorted PBMCs as well as from negatively selected CD4+ and CD8+ fractions. Using primers that anneal to V and J segments, immunoSEQ multiplex PCR amplified the TCR beta CDR3 regions. A synthetic immune receptor repertoire was used to minimize amplification bias, and remaining bias was computationally removed after sequencing. Per the original workflow: Repertoire diversity was quantified as the Shannon entropy index using custom Python scripts. Unsorted, CD4+ and CD8+ repertoires were analyzed separately, except in combined analyses where CD4+ and CD8+ sequences were merged in silico. A clone was considered expanded if an increase in frequency of at least 2-fold after treatment relative to C1D1 was found, and a pseudocount of 0.5 was applied to clones undetected at baseline. Clones with 0 or 1 copy at C1D1 were classified as singleton clones, and clones with 2 or more copies were classified as non-singleton clones. Clones expanded in unsorted samples were labelled as CD4+, CD8+ or unknown by matching protein sequences in sorted samples from the same patient. Wilcoxon tests on paired samples were used to test diversity changes from C1D1 to C4D1. In its TCRdb copy, this immuneACCESS table keeps in-frame sequences only and misses some clones. Where compared with another copy, unresolved V genes explain less than half of these, and the others have no known cause. The DNA was the basis for D and trimming; V, J and clone size are from that table. The sample records 130,000 to 150,000 clones, around four fifths of which are singletons. The ten largest account for 7% to 9.5% of the sample.

This material consisted of peripheral blood mononuclear cells (PBMCs), taken before the second cycle of nivolumab. This TCR came from a human donor with classical Hodgkin lymphoma. The chain is assembled from TRBV4-1 and TRBJ1-6, and TRBD1 aligns with 7 junction nucleotides. The nucleotides are TGCGCCAGCAGCCAAGATCACGACAGGGTCAGAGGGTTTTACCATTCACCTCTCCACTTT. The resulting protein is CASSQDHDRVRGFYHSPLHF.